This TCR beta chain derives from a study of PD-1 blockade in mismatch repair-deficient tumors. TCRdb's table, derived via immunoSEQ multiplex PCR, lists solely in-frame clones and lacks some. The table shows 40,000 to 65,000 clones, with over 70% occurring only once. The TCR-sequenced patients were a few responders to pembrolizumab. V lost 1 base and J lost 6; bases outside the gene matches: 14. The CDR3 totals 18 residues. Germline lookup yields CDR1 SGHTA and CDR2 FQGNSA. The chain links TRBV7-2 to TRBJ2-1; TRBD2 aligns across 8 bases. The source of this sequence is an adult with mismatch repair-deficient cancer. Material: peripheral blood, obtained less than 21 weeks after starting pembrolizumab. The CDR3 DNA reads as TGTGCCAGCAGCTTAGGGGGGGCTTTACGCGGGAGGTTCAATGAGCAGTTCTTC. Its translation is CASSLGGALRGRFNEQFF. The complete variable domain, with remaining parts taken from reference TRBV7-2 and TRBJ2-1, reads GAGVSQSPSNKVTEKGKDVELRCDPISGHTALYWYRQSLGQGLEFLIYFQGNSAPDKSGLPSDRFSAERTGGSVSTLTIQRTQQEDSAVYLCASSLGGALRGRFNEQFFGPGTRLTVL.